One sample yielded the 20 T cell receptor beta chains listed below, sequenced in a study of blood T cell repertoires in COVID-19. Data came from immunoSEQ multiplex PCR; TCRdb stores just in-frame clones and leaves some out. This sample yields a few hundred thousand clones, of which roughly 88% are seen a single time; around 17% belongs to the top ten. Material for sequencing was peripheral blood. The receptors derive from a man between 50 and 59 years old with COVID-19, enrolled during active disease.

The chain uses TRBV18 and TRBJ2-1; 11 bases are shared with TRBD2. V was pared by 2 bases and J by 2 bases, with 11 bases of the junction left unmatched. CDR1 KGHSH and CDR2 LQKENI come from the germline V gene. This CDR3 comprises 19 residues. CDR3 sequence: CASSPVSGGALRTYNEQFF. Written as DNA, the CDR3 is TGTGCCAGCTCACCAGTTAGCGGGGGGGCCCTCAGGACCTACAATGAGCAGTTCTTC.

This clone was counted a few times. The V gene is TRBV7-3, the J gene TRBJ2-5; 12 nucleotides match TRBD2. There are 16 residues in the CDR3. Germline CDR1 and CDR2: SGHTA and FQGTGA. V lost 6 bases, J lost 5 bases, and 10 bases stayed unmatched. As DNA, the CDR3 is TGTGCCAGCAGTTATGGACTAGCGGGGACGGGGGAGACCCAGTACTTC. This encodes CASSYGLAGTGETQYF. Full variable domain (rest looked up from reference TRBV7-3 and TRBJ2-5): GAGVSQTPSNKVTEKGKYVELRCDPISGHTALYWYRQSLGQGPEFLIYFQGTGAADDSGLPNDRFFAVRPEGSVSTLKIQRTERGDSAVYLCASSYGLAGTGETQYFGPGTRLLVL.

The V call is TRBV5-1, the J call TRBJ2-3; D possibly corresponds to TRBD1 (5 bases). CDR3 size: 16 residues. Germline assignment: CDR1 SGHRS and CDR2 YFSETQ. Trimming took 4 bases from V and 0 from J, leaving 15 bases between them. This CDR3 is CASSHPNQGSTDTQYF. Written as DNA, the CDR3 is TGCGCCAGCAGCCACCCGAATCAGGGTAGCACAGATACGCAGTATTTT.

This clone was counted only a few times. The chain is built from TRBV6-5 and TRBJ2-3; 7 nucleotides match TRBD2. The V and J ends lost 5 bases and 4 bases, in that order; junction bases with no gene match: 9. The CDR3 is 15 residues long. Per the germline V gene, CDR1 is MNHEY and CDR2 is SVGAGI. CDR3 region: CASSTSLASADTQYF. The CDR3 DNA reads as TGTGCCAGCAGTACCTCACTAGCGTCGGCAGATACGCAGTATTTT.

The chain couples TRBV27 to TRBJ2-3, with 14 bases aligning to TRBD2. Germline CDR1 and CDR2: MNHEY and SMNVEV (reference sequence). Trimming cost V 5 bases and J 3 bases; bases outside gene matches: 4. The CDR3 has 16 residues. The CDR3, as DNA: TGTGCCAGCAGTGTGACTAGCGGGGGGGGGACAGATACGCAGTATTTT. Its protein is CASSVTSGGGTDTQYF.

The V and J genes are TRBV2 and TRBJ2-2; TRBD1 is a possible D gene (5 bases). The V gene lost 2 bases and the J gene lost 6 bases, with 7 bases spanning the gap. Germline loops: CDR1 SNHLY, CDR2 FYNNEI. CDR3 length equals 13 residues. For the CDR3, the DNA is TGTGCCAGCAGTGAAATAGGGGCCGGGGAGCTGTTTTTT. Its protein is CASSEIGAGELFF.

This rearrangement joins TRBV6-4 to TRBJ1-5; D unclear. The CDR3 is 17 residues long. Germline loops: CDR1 MRHNA, CDR2 SNTAGT. V lost 6 bases, J lost 2 bases, and 20 bases lay in between. CDR3 region: CASRGGREGSGNQPQHF. CDR3 sequence (DNA): TGTGCCAGCAGGGGAGGACGGGAGGGTTCGGGCAATCAGCCCCAGCATTTT.

The chain recombines TRBV7-8 with TRBJ2-1, with TRBD2 matching over 16 bases. Trimming cost V 5 bases and J 9 bases; bases outside gene matches: 10. This CDR3 comprises 17 residues. The germline CDR1 and CDR2 sequences are SGHVS and FQNEAQ. In DNA, the CDR3 is TGTGCCAGCAGCGGCGGGACTAGCGGGGGGGCCTGGGGTGAGCAGTTCTTC. This translates into CASSGGTSGGAWGEQFF.

This chain connects TRBV28 to TRBJ2-2, with 10 bases fitting TRBD2. This CDR3 has 16 amino acids. Per germline, CDR1 MDHEN and CDR2 SYDVKM. Germline trimming cut 0 bases from V and 8 bases from J; bases unmatched to any gene: 6. The CDR3 region is CASSLWASGGPGELFF. The CDR3 DNA sequence: TGTGCCAGCAGTTTATGGGCTAGCGGGGGCCCTGGGGAGCTGTTTTTT. Full variable domain (missing parts from reference TRBV28 and TRBJ2-2): DVKVTQSSRYLVKRTGEKVFLECVQDMDHENMFWYRQDPGLGLRLIYFSYDVKMKEKGDIPEGYSVSREKKERFSLILESASTNQTSMYLCASSLWASGGPGELFFGEGSRLTVL.

The chain joins TRBV7-8 to TRBJ2-1; the match to TRBD2 covers 16 bases. The germline V gene encodes CDR1 SGHVS and CDR2 FQNEAQ. The J segment lost 10 bases and the V segment lost 3 bases, leaving 6 bases of the junction unmatched. The CDR3 totals 16 residues. This CDR3 is CASSFITGLAGGEQFF. Here the CDR3 DNA reads TGTGCCAGCAGCTTTATAACGGGACTAGCGGGGGGGGAGCAGTTCTTC.

CDR3 coding DNA: TGTGCCAGCAGGGAACAACCGGGACAGGGGACTTACAATGAGCAGTTCTTC. Translated: CASREQPGQGTYNEQFF. The chain couples TRBV6-1 to TRBJ2-1, with TRBD1 identical over 10 bases. CDR3 length: 17 amino acids. The J segment lost 4 bases and the V segment lost 6 bases, leaving 12 bases of the junction unmatched. Germline V lookup: CDR1 MNHNS, CDR2 SASEGT.

The gene calls are TRBV28 and TRBJ1-6; D remains ambiguous. The germline V and J ends were trimmed by 8 bases and 7 bases, with 15 bases remaining between them. CDR1 MDHEN and CDR2 SYDVKM come from the germline V gene. The CDR3 sequence is 14 residues long. The CDR3 bases are TGTGCCAGCCGCACGGGAAGGGTCAATTCACCCCTCCACTTT. Its translation: CASRTGRVNSPLHF.

The chain couples TRBV4-2 to TRBJ1-4, with 8 bases matching TRBD1. Germline loops: CDR1 LGHNA, CDR2 YNFKEQ. This CDR3 is built from 16 residues. V lost 0 bases, J lost 11 bases, and 11 bases stayed unmatched. The CDR3 spells CASSQDRQGYLLKLFF. DNA of the CDR3: TGTGCCAGCAGCCAAGACAGACAGGGGTACTTATTGAAACTGTTTTTT.

V and J are TRBV4-2 and TRBJ2-1, with 8 bases lining up with TRBD2. The germline gives CDR1 LGHNA, CDR2 YNFKEQ. J lost 0 bases, V lost 3 bases, and 4 bases had no gene match. There are 16 residues in the CDR3. The CDR3 sequence is CASSQGGGSSYNEQFF. The CDR3 region has the DNA TGTGCCAGCAGCCAGGGCGGGGGGAGCTCCTACAATGAGCAGTTCTTC.

The chain couples TRBV19 to TRBJ1-2, with a weak D call TRBD1 (6 bases). The CDR3 runs to 14 residues. Germline values: CDR1 LNHDA, CDR2 SQIVND (reference sequence). V lost 4 bases to trimming and J lost 5 bases, with 14 bases between them. CDR3 in DNA: TGTGCCAGTAGTAGCCATCCAGGGGTATATGGCTACACCTTC. Translating it yields CASSSHPGVYGYTF.

The CDR3 DNA is TGTGCCAGCAGTTACGGCGGAGGGCTTCTCTACGAGCAGTACTTC. The encoded protein is CASSYGGGLLYEQYF. The gene calls are TRBV6-2 or TRBV6-3 and TRBJ2-7; D perhaps matches TRBD2 (6 bases). The ends were cut back, 2 bases at V and 3 bases at J, with 14 bases in the middle. Germline CDR1 and CDR2: MNHEY and SVGEGT. CDR3 length equals 15 residues.

The chain uses TRBV10-2 and TRBJ1-1; D uncertain. From germline, CDR1 is WSHSY and CDR2 SAAADI. CDR3 length equals 14 residues. V dropped 2 bases and J dropped 0 bases, with 7 bases sitting between them. The CDR3 region has the DNA TGCGCCAGCAGTGAGATTATCGTGAACACTGAAGCTTTCTTT. It specifies CASSEIIVNTEAFF.

V gene TRBV9 combines with J gene TRBJ1-1; 9 positions agree with TRBD1. The CDR3 runs to 15 residues. Germline trimming cut 3 bases from V and 8 bases from J; bases unmatched to any gene: 11. Germline CDR1 reads SGDLS; CDR2 reads YYNGEE. The CDR3 nucleotides read TGTGCCAGCAGCGCGGGGACAGGGCCTATTCCAGAAGCTTTCTTT. It codes for CASSAGTGPIPEAFF.

This rearrangement joins TRBV19 to TRBJ2-6; the match to TRBD1 covers 10 bases. J gave up 1 base and V 5 bases, and 14 bases lay outside the gene matches. This CDR3 has 20 residues. Germline CDR1 and CDR2: LNHDA and SQIVND (reference sequence). The CDR3 reads CASSPDRRTGGTSGANVLTF. The CDR3 bases are TGTGCCAGTAGTCCCGACCGCCGGACAGGGGGGACATCTGGGGCCAACGTCCTGACTTTC.

The chain recombines TRBV6-5 with TRBJ2-5, with D unclear. With 4 bases removed from V and 5 bases from J, the gap between germline ends came to 11 bases. CDR1 MNHEY and CDR2 SVGAGI come from the germline V gene. This CDR3 region has 13 residues. The CDR3 region has the DNA TGTGCCAGCAGTTTCCTAGGCTCGGAGACCCAGTACTTC. Residues: CASSFLGSETQYF.